The rows below give T cell receptor beta chains drawn from one sample of a study. TCRdb fed the 5' RACE reads into MiXCR, producing one record per CDR3 protein. The sample shows about 6,400 distinct CDR3 sequences, approximately 60% of them seen only once. Source material: tumor-infiltrating memory CD4+ T cells sorted from the breast tumor. These receptors all come from a female donor with breast cancer. Each CDR3 is given with its conserved first and last residue. The D gene is left open where the match is weak. Size is stated for part of the rows, as once, few or many counts, or as a class when the clone is expanded.

J gene	D gene	V gene	clone size	CDR3 protein	CDR3 DNA
TRBJ2-7	.	TRBV5-1	.	CASSLLGYEQYF	TGCGCCAGCAGCTTGTTGGGATACGAGCAGTACTTC
TRBJ2-2	.	TRBV7-3	.	CASSVGLLDTGELFF	TGTGCCAGCAGCGTAGGACTGCTGGACACCGGGGAGCTGTTTTTT
TRBJ2-1	TRBD2	TRBV7-3	.	CASSYGTSGGNEQFF	TGTGCCAGCAGCTACGGGACTAGCGGGGGTAATGAGCAGTTCTTC
TRBJ1-1	.	TRBV5-1	.	CASSLEAGWRTEAFF	TGCGCCAGCAGCTTGGAAGCGGGGTGGCGCACTGAAGCTTTCTTT
TRBJ2-7	.	TRBV4-1	few	CASSQRYEQYF	TGCGCCAGCAGCCAACGTTACGAGCAGTACTTC
TRBJ1-2	.	TRBV20-1	.	CSARDRIKDDLGYTF	TGCAGTGCTAGAGATAGGATTAAGGATGATTTAGGCTACACCTTC
TRBJ2-3	TRBD2	TRBV20-1	.	CSASGEGLADTQYF	TGCAGTGCTAGTGGGGAGGGTCTAGCCGATACGCAGTATTTT
TRBJ2-7	TRBD1	TRBV30	.	CAWSRTGVMYEQYF	TGTGCCTGGAGTAGGACAGGGGTTATGTACGAGCAGTACTTC
TRBJ2-1	.	TRBV12-3/TRBV12-4	.	CASSLNRGSQFF	TGTGCCAGCAGTTTAAACCGCGGGTCGCAGTTCTTC
TRBJ1-5	.	TRBV12-3/TRBV12-4	once	CASSLDSTNNQPQHF	TGTGCCAGCAGTTTAGACAGTACGAACAATCAGCCCCAGCATTTT
TRBJ2-7	.	TRBV5-6	.	CASSLSDHEQYF	TGTGCCAGCAGCTTGTCGGACCACGAGCAGTACTTC
TRBJ2-1	TRBD2	TRBV5-1	.	CASSLAIAGGTTNEQFF	TGCGCCAGCAGCTTGGCCATAGCGGGGGGGACAACCAATGAGCAGTTCTTC
TRBJ1-1	TRBD1	TRBV7-9	.	CASKSDREGTEAFF	TGTGCCAGTAAATCGGACAGGGAAGGGACTGAAGCTTTCTTT
TRBJ2-7	.	TRBV6-6	.	CASSYGNNAGRGEQYF	TGTGCCAGCAGTTACGGGAACAATGCGGGACGGGGCGAGCAGTACTTC
TRBJ2-3	.	TRBV7-2	few	CASRPGWTDTQYF	TGTGCCAGCAGGCCGGGGTGGACAGATACGCAGTATTTT
TRBJ1-2	TRBD1	TRBV11-3	.	CASSRDSTNYGYTF	TGTGCCAGTTCCCGGGACAGTACTAACTATGGCTACACCTTC
TRBJ2-3	.	TRBV7-9	.	CASSLALGTQYF	TGTGCCAGCAGCTTAGCTTTGGGTACGCAGTATTTT
TRBJ1-3	.	TRBV29-1	.	CSATNRVRGFSGNTIYF	TGCAGCGCTACCAACAGGGTGAGGGGCTTCTCTGGAAACACCATATATTTT
TRBJ1-2	TRBD1	TRBV28	.	CASSPADRVDGYTF	TGTGCCAGCAGTCCCGCGGACAGGGTAGACGGCTACACCTTC
TRBJ1-2	.	TRBV29-1	.	CSVWNSGNYGYTF	TGCAGCGTTTGGAATTCGGGGAACTATGGCTACACCTTC